This TCR beta chain came from a study of tumor and adjacent non-tumor tissue in lung cancer (dated by TCRdb to the late 2010s). Notes on the research overall: Patients with adenocarcinoma (about 12), squamous cell carcinoma (2) and small cell lung cancer (1) were included in the cohort. The 15 or so patients were aged roughly 31 to 85 years, included around ten men and 5 women, and had TNM stage I to III disease. Sequencing produced more than 100,000,000 productive TCRbeta reads in total, an average of about 3.8 million reads per sample. Bulk TCRbeta repertoires were compared between lung tumor tissue and matched distant non-tumor lung tissue obtained from more than twelve lung cancer patients. TCRbeta CDR3 sequencing was performed on thirty paired specimens, with one tumor sample and one normal lung sample collected per patient. Overall results and qualifications from the work: In normal lung, the top 100 clones accounted for a significantly larger cumulative share of the repertoire than in tumor tissue. With only approximately 16 patients in the cohort, the authors noted that larger samples and more detailed clinical data are needed. TCR diversity was significantly higher in younger patients, and greater tumor TCR diversity was associated with shorter overall survival and shorter disease-free survival. Neither the sequencing platform nor unique molecular identifiers are named or mentioned anywhere in the methods. Peripheral blood was not sequenced, so blood TCRbeta repertoires were not examined in the lung cancer patients of the study. Tumor tissue showed significantly greater TCR diversity (inverse Simpson) than normal lung tissue (approximately 430 vs 150, P = 0.0075, Mann-Whitney U test).

To note about this clonotype: Its antigen specificity is not known. This may be a read error: a much more frequent sequence differs by one nucleotide. The CDR3 end shows no conserved phenylalanine or tryptophan, and so a read error is likely.

RNA was extracted from bulk unsorted tissue and checked for quality with a NanoDrop ND-1000 and an Agilent 2100. Donors were newly diagnosed lung cancer patients admitted for thoracic surgery in China between August and November 2014, without prior chemotherapy. Patients who had received previous radiotherapy or chemotherapy, or who had another concurrent cancer, were excluded from the study. Surgical tissue pieces of 1-2 cm3 were preserved in RNAlater solution and were kept at -80 degrees C until use. CDR1 and CDR2, per the germline V gene (reference sequence), are DFQATT and SNEGSKA. The CDR3 is 13 amino acids long, termini counted. The DNA shown is the 39-base CDR3, in frame from base 1. V loses 6 bases of germline sequence and J loses 2 bases, and the interval between the two ends is 8 bases. The method behind the library was multiplex PCR. The listed sequencing device is Illumina HiSeq 2500. TCRbeta libraries were built by three rounds of nested PCR using primers (Table S4), following protocols modified from ARM-PCR. PCR products of 200-500 bp were gel-excised and purified with the QIAquick gel extraction kit before sequencing. From the authors' description of their analysis: Trimmomatic was used to clean the reads, FLASH merged the cleaned reads into complete CDR3 sequences, and MiTCR assigned the sequences to V(D)J germline segments. Clonal diversity was calculated as the inverse Simpson's index using VDJtools. Productive reads were defined as in-frame sequences without a premature stop codon. The raw public data were reprocessed by TCRdb itself: fastp quality trimming at Q25, MiXCR clonotype calling, in-frame beta chains only. All rows with the same CDR3 protein become a single entry with the most common DNA and genes. These V and J calls originate from TCRdb's pipeline instead of the authors' own analysis. In all, the sample holds 95,000 to 150,000 distinct CDR3 sequences, and around three fifths of those were seen once. Jointly, the top ten make up about 13% of the sample.

Sequencing was carried out using lung tumor tissue. The rearrangement joined TRBV20-1 to TRBJ2-6, with TRBD1 perhaps the D gene, on 5 matching bases. This sequence originates from a man aged 30-40 years with non-small cell lung cancer. CDR3 loop: CSALGAGANVLTL. The DNA is TGCAGTGCCCTAGGGGCTGGGGCCAACGTCCTGACTTTA.